This T cell receptor (beta chain) was profiled in a study of blood T cell repertoires in COVID-19. The wider study: Researchers got acute and convalescent COVID-19 samples from the United States, Italy and Spain. PBMCs, B-cell-depleted T cells, or T cells were the source of the cDNA or gDNA that made up the material.

The CDR3 consists of 15 residues. Assay used: immunoSEQ multiplex PCR; TCRdb lists only in-frame clones, some missing. This table holds some 120,000 clones, around 85% found once. The chain uses TRBV21-1 and TRBJ1-5; the table's D call, TRBD1, has no DNA check behind it. TRBV21-1 is a pseudogene. This sequence was found in a human donor in a cohort sampled during active COVID-19. Sequencing was performed on peripheral blood. CDR3 DNA: TGTGCCAGCAGCAAAGAGGGAAACAGGAATCAGCCCCAGCATTTT. It specifies CASSKEGNRNQPQHF.